The sample holds many counts of the clone carrying this TCR beta chain. The record originates from a study of neurological immune-mediated disorders. TCRdb fed the 5' RACE reads into MiXCR, producing one record per CDR3 protein. The table shows roughly 30,000 distinct CDR3 sequences, with roughly a quarter occurring only once. The CDR3 runs to 14 residues. With V trimmed by 5 bases and J by 5 bases, 4 bases remained unmatched. The germline CDR1 and CDR2 sequences are KGHSH and LQKENI. The rearrangement uses TRBV18 and TRBJ2-1, with TRBD1 matching 9 bases. This sequence originates from a man aged 45-65 years with HTLV-1-associated myelopathy (HAM/TSP). The material sequenced was CD4+ T cells from blood. CDR3: CASSSDRGNNEQFF. CDR3 DNA sequence: TGTGCCAGCTCATCCGACAGGGGGAACAATGAGCAGTTCTTC.